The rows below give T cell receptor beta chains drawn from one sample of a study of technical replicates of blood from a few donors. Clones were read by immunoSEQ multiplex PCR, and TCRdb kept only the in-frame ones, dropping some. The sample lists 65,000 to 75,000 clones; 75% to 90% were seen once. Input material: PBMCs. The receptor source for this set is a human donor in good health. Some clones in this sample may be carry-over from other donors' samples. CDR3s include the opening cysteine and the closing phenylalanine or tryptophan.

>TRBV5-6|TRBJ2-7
CASSRRLANSYEQYF
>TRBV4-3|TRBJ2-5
CASSPGLAGGRETQYF
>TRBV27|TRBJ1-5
CASSLAGTNQPQHF
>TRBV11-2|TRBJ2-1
CASSLTGGSGGEQFF
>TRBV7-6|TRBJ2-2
CASSTDRGWSNTGELFF
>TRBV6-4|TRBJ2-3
CASSESGGGTDTQYF
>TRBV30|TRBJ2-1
CAWSRGNSDNEQFF
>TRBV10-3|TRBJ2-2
CAISELGTGNTGELFF
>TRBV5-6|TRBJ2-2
CASSLGLAGSGELFF
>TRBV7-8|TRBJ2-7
CASIPLLGAGYEQYF
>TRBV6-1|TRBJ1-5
CASSRILKHNQPQHF
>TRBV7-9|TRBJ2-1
CASSGNPREGIYNEQFF
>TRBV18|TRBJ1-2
CASSPSWDRGNYGYTF
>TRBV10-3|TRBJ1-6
CAISESGQLGSPLHF
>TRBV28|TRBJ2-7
CASSFPGTGGQYF
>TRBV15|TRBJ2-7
CATSAQQGEQYF
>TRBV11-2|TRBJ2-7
CASSLDAAYEQYF
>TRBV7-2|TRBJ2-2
CASSPPGGLDGELFF
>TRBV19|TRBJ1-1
CASSAAGTGDTEAFF
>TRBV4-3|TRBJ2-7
CASSQDWASGSYEQYF
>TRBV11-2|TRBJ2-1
CASSAGTALYNEQFF
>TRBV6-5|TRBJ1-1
CASSWNRDHRAAFF
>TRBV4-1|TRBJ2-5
CASSQVGTGSETQYF
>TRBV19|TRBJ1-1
CASSTQGSGNTEAFF
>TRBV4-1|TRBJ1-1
CASSQVEGTEAFF
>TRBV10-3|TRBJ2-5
CAIQGQGSSTQYF
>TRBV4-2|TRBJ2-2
CASSPRMTSGGANTGELFF
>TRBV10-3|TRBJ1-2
CAISAGDTNYGYTF
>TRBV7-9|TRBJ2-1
CASSLDKFSGAYNEQFF
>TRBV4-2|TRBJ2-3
CASSPSGTSGRTDTQYF
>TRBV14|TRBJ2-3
CASSRQLSSTDTQYF
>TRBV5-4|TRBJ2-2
CASSLVGLITGELFF
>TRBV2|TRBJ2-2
CASGGDANTGELFF
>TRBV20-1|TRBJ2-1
CSARALAEQFF
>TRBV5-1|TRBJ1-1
CASSESGGTEAFF
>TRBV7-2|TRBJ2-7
CASSLAGGGEQYF
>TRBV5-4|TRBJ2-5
CASSPEASLETQYF
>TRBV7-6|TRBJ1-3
CASSSPLGQGAVNTIYF
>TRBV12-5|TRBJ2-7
CASGLVLGRGQYEQYF
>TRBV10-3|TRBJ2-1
CAISSRRNEQFF
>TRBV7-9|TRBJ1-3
CASSFSGAGNTIYF
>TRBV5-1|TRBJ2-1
CASTNGGGYNEQFF
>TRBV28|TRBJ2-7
CASSGPGQGLGEQYF
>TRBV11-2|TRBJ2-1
CASSLDREQFF
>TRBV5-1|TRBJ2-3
CASSMVAGTTGDTQYF
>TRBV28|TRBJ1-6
CASSARDSHNSPLHF
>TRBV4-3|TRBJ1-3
CASSQAGDYGNTIYF
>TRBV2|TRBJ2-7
CALQRSSGSYEQYF
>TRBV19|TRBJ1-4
CASGGYGTGGEKLFF
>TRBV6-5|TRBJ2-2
CASSYSDRGTGELFF
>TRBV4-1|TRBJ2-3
CASSQDPSPDRGIDTQYF
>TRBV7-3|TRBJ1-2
CASSLFPPEAYTF
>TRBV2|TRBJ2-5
CASKKDSGRGTQYF
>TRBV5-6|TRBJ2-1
CASSLAASWEQFF
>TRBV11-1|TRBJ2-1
CASSFSGWEQFF
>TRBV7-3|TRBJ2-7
CASSLRPGRDYEQYF
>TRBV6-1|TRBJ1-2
CASSYPTGCTF
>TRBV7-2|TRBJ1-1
CASSLQGARPEAFF
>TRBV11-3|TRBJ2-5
CASSLGTSGWETQYF